A single sample is the source of the 14 T cell receptor beta chains below, sequenced in a study of identical twins. Using its own MiXCR run on the 5' RACE reads, TCRdb lists one record per CDR3 protein. The profile covers 450,000 to 600,000 distinct CDR3 sequences, with around 22% appearing a single time and approximately 0.5% taken by the ten largest. These data were also reused for a study on yellow fever vaccine responses in identical twins.

Sequencing input: CD4+ T cells sorted from blood. These TCRs come from a woman aged 18-29 years in good health.

This clonotype has at least ten counts. V and J are TRBV3-1 and TRBJ2-7, with D maybe TRBD2 (6 bases). V lost 1 base, J lost 0 bases, and 10 bases lay in between. Germline V gene sequence: CDR1 LGHDT, CDR2 YNNKEL (reference sequence). The CDR3 covers 15 residues. CDR3: CASSQAGVTSYEQYF. CDR3 nucleotide sequence: TGTGCCAGCAGCCAAGCGGGAGTGACCTCCTACGAGCAGTACTTC.

This clonotype was detected many times. V gene TRBV5-1 combines with J gene TRBJ2-7, with TRBD1 matching 9 bases. The V gene's germline CDR1 is SGHRS and CDR2 YFSETQ. J was trimmed by 5 bases and V by 0 bases; bases with no gene match: 6. This CDR3 comprises 15 residues. For the CDR3, the DNA is TGCGCCAGCAGCTTGGAGTGGGGACAGGGTCACGAGCAGTACTTC. This codes for CASSLEWGQGHEQYF.

A few counts support this clonotype. The chain carries TRBV7-6 and TRBJ2-3; 10 nucleotides align to TRBD2. Germline V gene sequence: CDR1 SGHVS, CDR2 FNYEAQ. There are 16 residues in the CDR3. V trimming: 5 bases; J trimming: 3 bases; junction bases outside the gene matches: 8. The CDR3 loop reads CASSHGLAEWTDTQYF. The CDR3 DNA follows: TGTGCCAGCAGCCACGGACTAGCGGAGTGGACAGATACGCAGTATTTT.

The chain has TRBV12-3 or TRBV12-4 and TRBJ2-7, with 10 bases lining up with TRBD1. CDR3 length: 12 amino acids. The CDR3 is CRRDRGTYEQYF. As DNA, the CDR3 is TGTCGTAGGGACAGGGGTACCTACGAGCAGTACTTC.

This clonotype was seen only a few times. This chain joins TRBV12-5 and TRBJ2-1, with no clear D. Germline V lookup: CDR1 LGHNT, CDR2 FRNRAP. The CDR3 consists of 14 residues. Trimming pared 2 bases from V and 9 bases from J, leaving 14 bases between. The CDR3 DNA sequence: TGTGCTAGTGGTTTGCCCTACGTCCCCCTTGAGCAGTTCTTC. Its protein product is CASGLPYVPLEQFF.

The chain couples TRBV5-1 to TRBJ2-7; 7 bases map to TRBD1. The CDR3 totals 14 residues. With V trimmed by 4 bases and J by 0 bases, 4 bases remained unmatched. Germline values: CDR1 SGHRS, CDR2 YFSETQ. The CDR3 DNA is TGCGCCAGCAGCCCCGGACAGGACTCCTACGAGCAGTACGTC. It encodes CASSPGQDSYEQYV.

The chain links TRBV29-1 to TRBJ2-1, with unresolved D. Looked up from germline, CDR1 is SQVTM and CDR2 is ANQGSEA. V was pared by 5 bases and J by 4 bases, with 12 bases between. The CDR3 is 13 amino acids. The CDR3 region is CSVQANSYNEQFF. The CDR3, as DNA: TGCAGCGTTCAAGCGAACTCTTACAATGAGCAGTTCTTC.

A few counts support this clonotype. The chain is built from TRBV5-1 and TRBJ1-6; D possibly corresponds to TRBD1 (5 bases). The CDR3 spans 14 residues. V lost 0 bases and J 14 bases, leaving 15 bases between the germline ends. Germline V CDR1 and CDR2: SGHRS, YFSETQ. CDR3: CASSLETAAGALHF. In DNA form, the CDR3 reads TGCGCCAGCAGCTTGGAGACAGCGGCCGGGGCCCTCCACTTT.

This clonotype has more than one count but fewer than ten. The chain carries TRBV3-1 and TRBJ2-7; TRBD1 agrees at 8 bases. Germline V gene sequence: CDR1 LGHDT, CDR2 YNNKEL (reference sequence). V shed 4 bases and J 5 bases; nucleotides not matched to a gene: 10. The CDR3 is made up of 15 amino acids. The CDR3 DNA is TGTGCCAGCAGCCCTACGAGGGACAGGATCCACGAGCAGTACTTC. Translation: CASSPTRDRIHEQYF.

The chain employs TRBV6-5 and TRBJ2-7; D may correspond to TRBD1 or TRBD2 (5 bases each). V gave up 0 bases and J gave up 1 base, with 16 bases separating them. Per germline, CDR1 MNHEY and CDR2 SVGAGI. There are 17 residues in the CDR3. This chain's CDR3 is CASSYSRGAVGSYEQYF. The CDR3 DNA reads TGTGCCAGCAGTTACTCGAGAGGGGCAGTGGGGTCCTACGAGCAGTACTTC.

The genes are TRBV6-1 and TRBJ2-4, with 10 nucleotides matching TRBD1. The junction had 4 bases not matched to a gene; V was cut back by 0 bases and J by 5 bases. The CDR3 consists of 16 residues. Germline CDR1 reads MNHNS; CDR2 reads SASEGT. In nucleotides, the CDR3 is TGTGCCAGCAGTGAAGCCGGGACAGGGGTCCAAAACATTCAGTACTTC. It is translated as CASSEAGTGVQNIQYF.

This chain links TRBV7-2 with TRBJ1-2; possibly TRBD1 for D (5 bases). The CDR3 is 17 amino acids. Germline V lookup: CDR1 SGHTA, CDR2 FQGNSA. V lost 0 bases, J lost 7 bases, and 21 bases lay in between. CDR3 in amino acids: CASSLAGTVGGNLGYTF. DNA of the CDR3: TGTGCCAGCAGCTTAGCCGGGACCGTGGGGGGAAACCTTGGCTACACCTTC.

The rearrangement joins TRBV10-3 to TRBJ2-7, with D perhaps being TRBD1 or TRBD2 (5 bases each). The germline V gene has CDR1 ENHRY and CDR2 SYGVKD. The CDR3 loop spans 12 amino acids. Trimming shortened V by 11 bases and J by 7 bases, and 18 bases separated the two germline ends. CDR3 DNA sequence: TGTGCCTCGAGACAGCCCGGAGGAGAGCAGTACGTC. The encoded protein is CASRQPGGEQYV.

The chain links TRBV6-2 or TRBV6-3 to TRBJ2-2, with D tentatively TRBD1 or TRBD2 (5 bases each). Germline CDR1 and CDR2: MNHEY and SVGEGT. Trimming shortened V by 6 bases and J by 8 bases, and 16 bases separated the two germline ends. This CDR3 has 14 residues. The CDR3 DNA follows: TGTGCCAGCAGACGAGAGGGGATCGTGGGGGAGCTGTTTTTT. It is translated as CASRREGIVGELFF.